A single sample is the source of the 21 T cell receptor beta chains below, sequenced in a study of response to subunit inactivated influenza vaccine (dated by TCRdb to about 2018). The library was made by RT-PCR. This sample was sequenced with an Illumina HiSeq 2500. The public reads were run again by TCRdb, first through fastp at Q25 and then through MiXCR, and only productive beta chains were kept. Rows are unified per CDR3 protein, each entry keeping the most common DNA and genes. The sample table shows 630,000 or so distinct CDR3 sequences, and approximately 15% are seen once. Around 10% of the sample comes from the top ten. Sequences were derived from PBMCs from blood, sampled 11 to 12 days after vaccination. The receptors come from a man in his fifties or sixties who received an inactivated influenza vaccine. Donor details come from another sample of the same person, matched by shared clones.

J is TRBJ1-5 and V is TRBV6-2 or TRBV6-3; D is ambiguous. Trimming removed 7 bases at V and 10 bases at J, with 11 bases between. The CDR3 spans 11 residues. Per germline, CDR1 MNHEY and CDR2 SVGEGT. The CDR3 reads CASNFGGPQHF. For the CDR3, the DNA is TGTGCCAGCAACTTCGGAGGTCCCCAGCATTTT.

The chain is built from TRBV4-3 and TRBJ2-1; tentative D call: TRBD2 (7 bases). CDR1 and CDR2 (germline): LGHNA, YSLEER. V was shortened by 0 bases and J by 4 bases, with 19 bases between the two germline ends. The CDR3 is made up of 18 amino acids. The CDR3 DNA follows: TGCGCCAGCAGCCAAGATCGACATCCGGGGAGGGGGTACAATGAGCAGTTCTTC. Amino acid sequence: CASSQDRHPGRGYNEQFF.

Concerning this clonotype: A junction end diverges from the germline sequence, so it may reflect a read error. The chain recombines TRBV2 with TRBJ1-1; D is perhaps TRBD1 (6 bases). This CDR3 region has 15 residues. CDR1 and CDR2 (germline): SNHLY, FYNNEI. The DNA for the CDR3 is TGTGCCAGCATTGAACAGGGCCTTACGAACACTGAAGCTTTCTTT. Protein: CASIEQGLTNTEAFF.

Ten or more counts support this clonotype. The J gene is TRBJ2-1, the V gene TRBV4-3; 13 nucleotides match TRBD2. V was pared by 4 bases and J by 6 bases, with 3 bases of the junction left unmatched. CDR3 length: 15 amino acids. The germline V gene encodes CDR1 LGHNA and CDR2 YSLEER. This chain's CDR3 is CASSPRTSGGNEQFF. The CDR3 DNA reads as TGCGCCAGCAGCCCACGGACTAGCGGGGGCAATGAGCAGTTCTTC.

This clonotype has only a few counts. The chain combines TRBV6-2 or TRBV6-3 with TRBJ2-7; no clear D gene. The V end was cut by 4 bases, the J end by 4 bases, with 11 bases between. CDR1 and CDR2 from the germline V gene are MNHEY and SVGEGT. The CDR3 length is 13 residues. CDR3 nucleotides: TGTGCCAGCAGTTCTGGTGGGGATTACGAGCAGTACTTC. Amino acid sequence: CASSSGGDYEQYF.

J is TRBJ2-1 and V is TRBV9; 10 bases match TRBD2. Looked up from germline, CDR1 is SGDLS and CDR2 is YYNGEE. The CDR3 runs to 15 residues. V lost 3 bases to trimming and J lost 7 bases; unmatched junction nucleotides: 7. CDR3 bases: TGTGCCAGCAGCGGATCCAGCGGGAGGGTTAATGAGCAGTTCTTC. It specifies CASSGSSGRVNEQFF.

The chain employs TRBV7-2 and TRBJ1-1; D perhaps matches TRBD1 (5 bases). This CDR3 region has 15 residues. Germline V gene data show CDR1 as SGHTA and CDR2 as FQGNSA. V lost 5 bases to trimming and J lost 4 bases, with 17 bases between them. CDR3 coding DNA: TGTGCCAGCAGCCCGGTTTATGGGGGAGGCACTGAAGCTTTCTTT. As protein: CASSPVYGGGTEAFF.

CDR3 nucleotide sequence: TGTGCCACCAGTGATTACGGACTAGCGAACACCGGGGAGCTGTTTTTT. Translating it yields CATSDYGLANTGELFF. The rearrangement uses TRBV24-1 and TRBJ2-2, with 7 nucleotides matching TRBD2. The CDR3 runs to 16 residues. CDR1 is KGHDR, CDR2 SFDVKD, per germline. J lost 0 bases, V lost 2 bases, and 2 bases had no gene match.

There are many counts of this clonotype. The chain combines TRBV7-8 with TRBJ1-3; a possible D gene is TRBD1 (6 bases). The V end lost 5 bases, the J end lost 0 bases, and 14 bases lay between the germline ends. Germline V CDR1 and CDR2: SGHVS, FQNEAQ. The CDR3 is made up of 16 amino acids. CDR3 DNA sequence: TGTGCCAGCAGCCCCCCTCTCAGGGGCTCTGGAAACACCATATATTTT. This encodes CASSPPLRGSGNTIYF.

Here the CDR3 DNA reads TGTGCCAGCAGCACATACCGGGACAGAGAGACCCAGTACTTC. This translates into CASSTYRDRETQYF. The gene calls are TRBV7-9 and TRBJ2-5; TRBD1 aligns across 7 bases. Per the germline V gene, CDR1 is SEHNR and CDR2 is FQNEAQ (reference sequence). Germline trimming cut 5 bases from V and 4 bases from J; bases unmatched to any gene: 7. This CDR3 has 14 residues.

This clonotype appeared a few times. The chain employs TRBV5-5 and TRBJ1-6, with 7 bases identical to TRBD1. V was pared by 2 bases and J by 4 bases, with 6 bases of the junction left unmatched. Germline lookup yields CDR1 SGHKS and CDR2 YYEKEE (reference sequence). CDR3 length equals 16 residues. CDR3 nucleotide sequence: TGTGCCAGCAGCTTTCGGTCACAGGGGTATAATTCACCCCTCCACTTT. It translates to CASSFRSQGYNSPLHF.

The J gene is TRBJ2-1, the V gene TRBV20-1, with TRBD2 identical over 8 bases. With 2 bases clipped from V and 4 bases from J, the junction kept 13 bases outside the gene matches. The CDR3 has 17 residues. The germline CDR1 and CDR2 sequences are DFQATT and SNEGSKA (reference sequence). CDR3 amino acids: CSARSRGFPGGYNEQFF. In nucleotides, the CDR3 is TGCAGTGCTAGATCTCGGGGATTTCCGGGAGGGTACAATGAGCAGTTCTTC.

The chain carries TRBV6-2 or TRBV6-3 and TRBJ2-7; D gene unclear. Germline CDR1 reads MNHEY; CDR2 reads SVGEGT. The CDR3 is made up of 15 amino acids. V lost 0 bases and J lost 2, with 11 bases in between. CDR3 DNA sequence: TGTGCCAGCAGTTACTCTGGGCTTAGGACCTACGAGCAGTACTTC. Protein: CASSYSGLRTYEQYF.

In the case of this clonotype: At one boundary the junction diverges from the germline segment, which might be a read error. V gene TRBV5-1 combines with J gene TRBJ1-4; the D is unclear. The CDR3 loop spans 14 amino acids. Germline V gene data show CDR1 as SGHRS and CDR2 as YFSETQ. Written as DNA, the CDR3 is TGCACCAGCAGCTTCGGAGGGTATAATGAAAAACTGTTTTTT. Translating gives CTSSFGGYNEKLFF.

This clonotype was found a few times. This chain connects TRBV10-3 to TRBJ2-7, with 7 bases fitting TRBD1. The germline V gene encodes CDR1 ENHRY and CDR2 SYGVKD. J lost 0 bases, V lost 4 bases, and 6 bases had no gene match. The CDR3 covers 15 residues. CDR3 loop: CAISVDRDPSYEQYF. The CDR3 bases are TGTGCCATCAGTGTCGACAGGGACCCCTCCTACGAGCAGTACTTC.

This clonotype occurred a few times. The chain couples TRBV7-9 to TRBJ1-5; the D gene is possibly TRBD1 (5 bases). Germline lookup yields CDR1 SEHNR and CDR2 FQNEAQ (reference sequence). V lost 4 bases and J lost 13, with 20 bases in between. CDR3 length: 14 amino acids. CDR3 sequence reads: CASSSSGGFRRQHF. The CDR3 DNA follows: TGTGCCAGCAGCTCTAGTGGGGGTTTTAGACGACAGCATTTT.

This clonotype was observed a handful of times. The CDR3 bases are TGCAGTGCTAAGGTGGGGCCGAAAAACATTCAGTACTTC. This sequence encodes CSAKVGPKNIQYF. The rearrangement links TRBV20-1 to TRBJ2-4; a weak D match, TRBD1 (5 bases). V lost 4 bases to trimming and J lost 4 bases, with 11 bases between them. Germline V gene data show CDR1 as DFQATT and CDR2 as SNEGSKA (reference sequence). The CDR3 has 13 amino acids.

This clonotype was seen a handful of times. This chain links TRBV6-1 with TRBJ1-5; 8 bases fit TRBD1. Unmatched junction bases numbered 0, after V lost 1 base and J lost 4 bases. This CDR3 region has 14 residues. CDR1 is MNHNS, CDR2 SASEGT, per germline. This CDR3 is CASSEGQGNQPQHF. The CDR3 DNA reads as TGTGCCAGCAGTGAAGGACAGGGGAATCAGCCCCAGCATTTT.

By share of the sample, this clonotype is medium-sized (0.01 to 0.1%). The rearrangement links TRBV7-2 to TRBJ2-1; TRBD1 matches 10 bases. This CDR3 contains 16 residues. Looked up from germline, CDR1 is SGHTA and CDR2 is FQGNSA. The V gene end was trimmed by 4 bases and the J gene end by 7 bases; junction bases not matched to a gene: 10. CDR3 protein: CASSSAWTGGYNEQFF. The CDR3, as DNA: TGTGCCAGCAGCTCCGCCTGGACAGGGGGGTATAATGAGCAGTTCTTC.

The CDR3 loop is CASSLSQGTGNTIYF. CDR3 DNA: TGTGCCAGCAGCCTAAGCCAGGGGACTGGAAACACCATATATTTT. The rearrangement uses TRBV7-9 and TRBJ1-3, with D possibly matching TRBD1 (6 bases). The CDR3 sequence is 15 residues long. Germline V gene data show CDR1 as SEHNR and CDR2 as FQNEAQ (reference sequence). Trimming took off 5 bases at V and 2 bases at J, with 13 bases between the two ends.

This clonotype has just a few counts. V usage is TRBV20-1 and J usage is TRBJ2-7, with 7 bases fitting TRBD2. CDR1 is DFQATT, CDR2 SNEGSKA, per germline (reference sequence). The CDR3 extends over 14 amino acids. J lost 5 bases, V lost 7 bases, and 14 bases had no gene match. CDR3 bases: TGCAGTGTGGGGGGAGGGGCCCCATCTGACGAGCAGTACTTC. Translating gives CSVGGGAPSDEQYF.